Sequencing of this TCR beta chain was carried out in a study of CD8 T cells in ankylosing spondylitis. Study observations and caveats: A motif in TCR beta, a set of under ten highly homologous variants, appeared characteristic of ankylosing spondylitis blood.

In this sample, this clonotype turned up a few times. Its antigen is as yet unknown. CDR1 is MNHEY and CDR2 is SVGAGI in the germline V gene. The V end lost 6 bases, the J end lost 5 bases, and 9 bases lay between the germline ends. This CDR3 region has 12 residues. MiXCR, run by TCRdb on the 5' RACE reads, gives a single entry per CDR3 protein. The sample lists around 320,000 distinct CDR3 sequences, roughly 20% occurring once. The sequenced sample consisted of blood, either unsorted or a sorted T cell fraction (not recorded which). The sequence derives from a female donor with ankylosing spondylitis or in good health (not recorded which). This chain uses TRBV6-5 with TRBJ2-3, with no clear D. The CDR3 protein is CASSLPGDTQYF. The CDR3 DNA reads TGTGCCAGCAGCCTCCCCGGAGATACGCAGTATTTT.